This is a list of T cell receptor beta chains from one sample in a study of cytomegalovirus exposure and HLA in healthy donors. TCRdb keeps only in-frame clones here, not all; method: immunoSEQ multiplex PCR. The table lists around 150,000 clones, approximately 80% of them singletons. Sequenced sample: PBMCs. These receptors all stem from a middle-aged man in good health and CMV-seronegative. CDR3s include the opening cysteine and the closing phenylalanine or tryptophan. The D gene is left open where the match is weak. Rows may omit the clone size; those that give it use once, few, many or a size class.

J	size	V	D	CDR3	DNA
TRBJ2-1	.	TRBV6-5	TRBD2	CASSKAGESDEQFF	TGTGCCAGCAGCAAAGCGGGAGAGTCGGATGAGCAGTTCTTC
TRBJ2-7	.	TRBV11-2	TRBD2	CASSGSSGDSYEQYF	TGTGCCAGCAGCGGATCTAGCGGGGACTCCTACGAGCAGTACTTC
TRBJ2-1	.	TRBV15	TRBD2	CATRSGLAGGNEQFF	TGTGCCACCAGATCAGGACTAGCGGGGGGGAATGAGCAGTTCTTC
TRBJ2-2	once	TRBV7-9	TRBD2	CASSPRGTSANTGELFF	TGTGCCAGCAGCCCTAGGGGGACTAGCGCGAACACCGGGGAGCTGTTTTTT
TRBJ2-1	.	TRBV6-5	.	CASTPDSVTSEQFF	TGTGCCAGCACCCCCGACTCCGTCACATCTGAGCAGTTCTTC
TRBJ2-7	.	TRBV28	.	CASSLDSPAEQYF	TGTGCCAGCAGTTTGGACTCCCCGGCCGAGCAGTACTTC
TRBJ2-7	.	TRBV7-9	.	CASSLGGIYEQYF	TGTGCCAGCAGCTTAGGCGGGATCTACGAGCAGTACTTC
TRBJ2-3	.	TRBV2	TRBD1	CASDRDRTGNTQYF	TGTGCCTCCGACCGGGACAGGACAGGGAATACGCAGTATTTT
TRBJ2-7	.	TRBV6-1	TRBD1	CASTRTGGAYEQYF	TGTGCCAGCACCCGTACAGGGGGCGCCTACGAGCAGTACTTC
TRBJ1-4	once	TRBV30	.	CAWRTGRSGANEKLFF	TGTGCCTGGAGAACTGGGAGGAGTGGCGCTAATGAAAAACTGTTTTTT
TRBJ2-1	.	TRBV28	TRBD2	CASSHTLAGGMFYEQFF	TGTGCCAGCAGCCATACTTTAGCGGGAGGGATGTTTTATGAGCAGTTCTTC
TRBJ2-7	.	TRBV19	TRBD1	CASSMLGGTGTENEQYF	TGTGCCAGTAGTATGTTGGGGGGGACAGGGACGGAGAACGAGCAGTACTTC
TRBJ1-5	once	TRBV7-2	TRBD1	CASSPGAGGKGNQPQHF	TGTGCCAGCAGCCCGGGGGCAGGGGGAAAAGGGAATCAGCCCCAGCATTTT
TRBJ2-7	.	TRBV9	.	CASSVAAGAYYEQYF	TGTGCCAGCAGCGTAGCGGCGGGGGCTTACTACGAGCAGTACTTC
TRBJ2-7	.	TRBV27	.	CASRSSYEQYF	TGTGCCAGCCGGAGCTCCTACGAGCAGTACTTC
TRBJ2-1	.	TRBV7-9	TRBD2	CASRPPLADPYNEQFF	TGTGCCAGCCGCCCGCCCCTAGCGGACCCTTACAATGAGCAGTTCTTC
TRBJ1-1	.	TRBV14	.	CASSQAPSVNTEAFF	TGTGCCAGCAGCCAAGCTCCCTCGGTGAACACTGAAGCTTTCTTT
TRBJ2-3	.	TRBV6-1	.	CASSESSALGFGTDTQYF	TGTGCCAGCAGTGAAAGCAGCGCGCTCGGATTTGGAACAGATACGCAGTATTTT
TRBJ2-2	few	TRBV5-4	.	CASSLASVNTGELFF	TGTGCCAGCAGCTTGGCCTCGGTGAACACCGGGGAGCTGTTTTTT
TRBJ2-7	few	TRBV2	.	CASSDVVSFSSYEQYF	TGTGCCAGCAGTGATGTGGTTAGCTTTAGCTCCTACGAGCAGTACTTC
TRBJ2-2	.	TRBV19	.	CASSIYRAGELFF	TGTGCCAGTAGTATTTACAGGGCCGGGGAGCTGTTTTTT
TRBJ2-7	.	TRBV28	TRBD1	CASSWGQGAAYEQYF	TGTGCCAGCAGTTGGGGACAGGGCGCGGCCTACGAGCAGTACTTC